This T cell receptor beta chain came from a study of T-cell reconstitution after alpha-beta-depleted transplantation in children. Points from the study as a whole: The study traced high day-60 TCRbeta diversity in some patients to surviving recipient T cells and thymic progenitors. Diversity and T-cell counts at one year after transplant derived mostly from new T cells. Expanded graft clones numbering several hundred reportedly gave rise to alpha-beta T cells about two months after transplant.

Concerning this clonotype: Antigen: not known.

Preparation of the TCRbeta library was carried out with unique molecular identifiers. TCRdb redid the calling of the PCR reads with MiXCR, one entry per CDR3 protein. The sample yields 250,000 to 350,000 distinct CDR3 sequences, around 25% seen once. Germline V gene lookup returns CDR1 SGHRS and CDR2 YFSETQ. CDR3 length: 13 residues. Germline trimming cut 4 bases from V and 4 bases from J; bases unmatched to any gene: 4. The chain recombines TRBV5-1 with TRBJ1-2, with 7 bases matching TRBD1. The source was PBMCs, mostly from graft donor cells, collected 180 days after TCRalphabeta/CD19-depleted stem cell transplant. This sequence was found in a male patient younger than 18 who had a stem cell transplant for acute lymphoblastic leukemia, so the T cells may come from the graft donor. As DNA, the CDR3 is TGCGCCAGCAGCGGGACAGAAGGCTATGGCTACACCTTC. This encodes CASSGTEGYGYTF.